Given below is one T cell receptor beta chain in context. PCR used 60 Vbeta primers and 13 Jbeta primers. TCRdb's table, derived via immunoSEQ multiplex PCR, lists solely in-frame clones and lacks some. The data hold around 160,000 clones, with 60% to 80% observed a single time. These data come from a study of cytomegalovirus exposure and HLA in healthy donors. Germline loops: CDR1 MDHEN, CDR2 SYDVKM. V lost 6 bases and J lost 4, with 21 bases in between. The CDR3 spans 16 residues. Source material: PBMCs. The sequence derives from a man in his late teens or twenties in good health and CMV-seropositive. The V call is TRBV28, the J call TRBJ1-1; no reliable D call. The CDR3 nucleotides read TGTGCCAGCAGCCCCCTCGGACTCAATTACGGCACTGAAGCTTTCTTT. It codes for CASSPLGLNYGTEAFF.